One sample yielded the 17 T cell receptor beta chains listed below, sequenced in a study of blood T cell repertoires in COVID-19. Method: immunoSEQ multiplex PCR; TCRdb's copy keeps in-frame clones and lacks some. The sample has 200,000 to 250,000 clones, less than 85% seen once. The sample taken for sequencing was PBMCs or T cells enriched from blood (not recorded which). These receptors originate from a man between 60 and 75 years old who had recovered from COVID-19.

The chain couples TRBV5-6 to TRBJ2-1; 8 nucleotides match TRBD1. Trimming cost V 0 bases and J 3 bases; bases outside gene matches: 5. Germline V gene lookup returns CDR1 SGHDT and CDR2 YYEEEE. The CDR3 loop spans 16 amino acids. The CDR3, as DNA: TGTGCCAGCAGCTTGGGGACAGGGCTATTCTACAATGAGCAGTTCTTC. It translates to CASSLGTGLFYNEQFF.

This chain joins TRBV19 and TRBJ1-3; D might be TRBD1 (6 bases). V was pared by 6 bases and J by 0 bases, with 18 bases between. The germline gives CDR1 LNHDA, CDR2 SQIVND (reference sequence). The CDR3 sequence is 17 residues long. The CDR3 loop is CASRDEGTPDSGNTIYF. CDR3 bases: TGTGCCAGTAGAGATGAAGGGACACCAGACTCTGGAAACACCATATATTTT.

This clone was detected only a few times. The gene calls are TRBV19 and TRBJ2-1; 8 nucleotides match TRBD1. CDR1 and CDR2 (germline): LNHDA, SQIVND (reference sequence). Germline trimming cut 5 bases from V and 0 bases from J; bases unmatched to any gene: 6. CDR3 length: 16 residues. The CDR3 bases are TGTGCCAGTAGTTCCCGACAGGGGCTCTCCTACAATGAGCAGTTCTTC. Encoded protein: CASSSRQGLSYNEQFF.

The rearrangement uses TRBV4-2 and TRBJ1-2; 7 positions match TRBD1. Trimming cost V 3 bases and J 0 bases; bases outside gene matches: 4. Germline V gene data show CDR1 as LGHNA and CDR2 as YNFKEQ. There are 15 residues in the CDR3. CDR3 bases: TGTGCCAGCAGCCAGCCGGGACAGACTAACTATGGCTACACCTTC. The encoded protein is CASSQPGQTNYGYTF.

This chain connects TRBV25-1 to TRBJ2-7; maybe TRBD1 (6 bases). The CDR3 contains 13 residues. The germline V and J ends were trimmed by 3 bases and 3 bases, with 9 bases remaining between them. Germline assignment: CDR1 MGHDK and CDR2 SYGVNS. The CDR3 reads CASSEGANYEQYF. In DNA form, the CDR3 reads TGTGCCAGCAGTGAGGGGGCGAACTACGAGCAGTACTTC.

This chain links TRBV6-6 with TRBJ2-5; the match to TRBD1 covers 8 bases. The CDR3 is 15 amino acids. Germline CDR1 and CDR2: MNHNY and SVGAGI (reference sequence). Trimming took 2 bases from V and 5 from J; bases not matched to a gene: 7. As DNA, the CDR3 is TGTGCCAGCAGTTACGGGCAGGGGGCTTGGGAGACCCAGTACTTC. Protein product: CASSYGQGAWETQYF.

J is TRBJ2-5 and V is TRBV7-2, with TRBD2 matching over 7 bases. V was clipped by 3 bases and J by 1 base; unmatched bases: 2. Germline V lookup: CDR1 SGHTA, CDR2 FQGNSA. The CDR3 runs 14 residues. The CDR3 reads CASSFERGQETQYF. DNA of the CDR3: TGTGCCAGCAGCTTTGAGCGGGGCCAAGAGACCCAGTACTTC.

The chain carries TRBV28 and TRBJ2-7, with 8 bases aligning to TRBD1. There are 14 residues in the CDR3. The J segment lost 2 bases and the V segment lost 5 bases, leaving 5 bases of the junction unmatched. Germline V gene lookup returns CDR1 MDHEN and CDR2 SYDVKM. Written as DNA, the CDR3 is TGTGCCAGCAGTCCAGGACAGGGCCCCTACGAGCAGTACTTC. This translates into CASSPGQGPYEQYF.

The CDR3 nucleotides are TGCGCCAGCAGCCAAGTTTTTGCAGGGGTTGGAAACACCATATATTTT. Translated, it gives CASSQVFAGVGNTIYF. V usage is TRBV4-3 and J usage is TRBJ1-3, with D perhaps matching TRBD1 (6 bases). The CDR3 runs to 16 residues. Germline V lookup: CDR1 LGHNA, CDR2 YSLEER. With 1 base removed from V and 3 bases from J, the gap between germline ends came to 13 bases.

The chain carries TRBV11-3 and TRBJ2-7; D gene unclear. CDR1 and CDR2 from the germline V gene are SGHNT and YENEEA. The ends were cut back, 0 bases at V and 2 bases at J, with 5 bases in the middle. CDR3 length: 13 residues. CDR3 bases: TGTGCCAGCAGCTTAGACAGGACCTACGAGCAGTACTTC. Encoded protein: CASSLDRTYEQYF.

The rearrangement joins TRBV18 to TRBJ1-4; D is unclear. Germline lookup yields CDR1 KGHSH and CDR2 LQKENI. The CDR3 is made up of 14 amino acids. V was cut by 3 bases and J by 3 bases, with 8 bases left in between. CDR3 in amino acids: CASSPGMANEKLFF. The CDR3 DNA follows: TGTGCCAGCTCACCCGGGATGGCTAATGAAAAACTGTTTTTT.

The V gene is TRBV19, the J gene TRBJ1-5, with D tentatively TRBD1 (5 bases). Germline loops: CDR1 LNHDA, CDR2 SQIVND (reference sequence). The germline V and J ends were trimmed by 1 base and 3 bases, with 16 bases remaining between them. This CDR3 has 17 residues. Written as DNA, the CDR3 is TGTGCCAGTAGTATAGTCTGGGGGGAAGACGACAATCAGCCCCAGCATTTT. Its protein product is CASSIVWGEDDNQPQHF.

V gene TRBV6-5 combines with J gene TRBJ1-1; perhaps TRBD1 as D (5 bases). Germline CDR1 MNHEY, CDR2 SVGAGI. V lost 0 bases and J lost 7, with 15 bases in between. This CDR3 spans 15 amino acids. The CDR3 nucleotides read TGTGCCAGCAGTTACTCACGCACAGGTCCCGTTGAAGCTTTCTTT. Its translation is CASSYSRTGPVEAFF.

The chain combines TRBV12-5 with TRBJ2-6; D remains unclear. V was pared by 5 bases and J by 0 bases, with 11 bases between. Germline values: CDR1 LGHNT, CDR2 FRNRAP. The CDR3 sequence is 16 residues long. The CDR3, as DNA: TGTGCTAGTGGTCCCTCTCACATCTCTGGGGCCAACGTCCTGACTTTC. Its translation is CASGPSHISGANVLTF. The complete variable domain, with remaining parts taken from reference TRBV12-5 and TRBJ2-6, reads DARVTQTPRHKVTEMGQEVTMRCQPILGHNTVFWYRQTMMQGLELLAYFRNRAPLDDSGMPKDRFSAEMPDATLATLKIQPSEPRDSAVYFCASGPSHISGANVLTFGAGSRLTVL.

CDR3 sequence (DNA): TGTGCCAGCTCACGTGGCCAGGGGGTGGCCTACAATGAGCAGTTCTTC. Translation gives CASSRGQGVAYNEQFF. The chain has TRBV18 and TRBJ2-1, with TRBD1 matching over 7 bases. Germline assignment: CDR1 KGHSH and CDR2 LQKENI. The CDR3 has 16 amino acids. V dropped 4 bases and J dropped 2; count of bases not matched to a gene: 8. Drawing the rest from reference TRBV18 and TRBJ2-1, the complete variable domain is NAGVMQNPRHLVRRRGQEARLRCSPMKGHSHVYWYRQLPEEGLKFMVYLQKENIIDESGMPKERFSAEFPKEGPSILRIQQVVRGDSAAYFCASSRGQGVAYNEQFFGPGTRLTVL.

The chain combines TRBV18 with TRBJ1-4, with 11 bases identical to TRBD1. This CDR3 is built from 15 residues. Germline values: CDR1 KGHSH, CDR2 LQKENI. The J segment lost 10 bases and the V segment lost 2 bases, leaving 6 bases of the junction unmatched. CDR3 DNA sequence: TGTGCCAGCTCACCAGGACAGGGGGCACAGGGAAAACTGTTTTTT. As protein: CASSPGQGAQGKLFF.

V gene TRBV5-1 combines with J gene TRBJ2-2, with 13 bases aligning to TRBD2. The germline V gene encodes CDR1 SGHRS and CDR2 YFSETQ. V lost 4 bases and J lost 1; bases outside the gene matches: 4. The CDR3 runs to 17 residues. CDR3 loop: CASSPGTSGVNTGELFF. The CDR3 coding sequence is TGCGCCAGCAGCCCCGGGACTAGCGGGGTGAACACCGGGGAGCTGTTTTTT.